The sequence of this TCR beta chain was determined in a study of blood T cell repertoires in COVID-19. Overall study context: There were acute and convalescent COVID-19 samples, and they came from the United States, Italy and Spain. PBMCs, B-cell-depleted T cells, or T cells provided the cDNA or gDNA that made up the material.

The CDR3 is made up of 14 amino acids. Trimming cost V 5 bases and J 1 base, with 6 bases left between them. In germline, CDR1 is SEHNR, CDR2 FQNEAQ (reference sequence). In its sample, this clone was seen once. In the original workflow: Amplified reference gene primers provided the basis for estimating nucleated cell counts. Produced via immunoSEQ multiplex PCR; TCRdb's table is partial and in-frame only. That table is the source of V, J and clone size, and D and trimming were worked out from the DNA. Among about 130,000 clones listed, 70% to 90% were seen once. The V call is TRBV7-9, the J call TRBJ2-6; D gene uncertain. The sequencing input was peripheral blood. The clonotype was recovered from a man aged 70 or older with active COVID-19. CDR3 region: CASSVYSGANVLTF. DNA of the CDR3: TGTGCCAGCAGCGTCTATTCTGGGGCCAACGTCCTGACTTTC.